A selection of T cell receptor beta chains follows, all from one sample in a study of cytomegalovirus exposure and HLA in healthy donors. Produced via immunoSEQ multiplex PCR; TCRdb's table is partial and in-frame only. Found here are more than 150,000 clones, around 82% of them singletons; the top ten hold under 3%. Material for sequencing was PBMCs. Receptors were obtained from a woman in her 30s in good health and CMV-seropositive. The CDR3 runs from the conserved cysteine through the conserved F or W. D genes are given only for firm matches. The size field is filled for only some rows; it gives once, few, many or a size class.

J: TRBJ2-7; D: TRBD1; V: TRBV6-6; size: -; DNA: TGTGCCAGCAGTCTCGGACAGGCCCTTAACGAGCAGTACTTC; CDR3: CASSLGQALNEQYF
J: TRBJ2-5; D: TRBD2; V: TRBV7-3; size: once; DNA: TGTGCCAGCAGCTTAAGGGGCAGGGAGGGAAACCAAGAGACCCAGTACTTC; CDR3: CASSLRGREGNQETQYF
J: TRBJ2-7; D: TRBD1; V: TRBV15; size: -; DNA: TGTGCCACCAGCAAGGGGGACAGACCTACCTACGAGCAGTACTTC; CDR3: CATSKGDRPTYEQYF
J: TRBJ2-6; D: TRBD1; V: TRBV28; size: -; DNA: TGTGCAGCCCAGGGGGCTGTTGGGGCCAACGTCCTGACTTTC; CDR3: CAAQGAVGANVLTF
J: TRBJ2-2; D: -; V: TRBV9; size: -; DNA: TGTGCCAGCAGCGTAGTCGGGTTCACCGGGGAGCTGTTTTTT; CDR3: CASSVVGFTGELFF
J: TRBJ1-2; D: -; V: TRBV28; size: -; DNA: TGTGCCAGCAGTTTTTCGGGCAGGGCAATTAACTATGGCTACACCTTC; CDR3: CASSFSGRAINYGYTF
J: TRBJ2-3; D: -; V: TRBV7-8; size: -; DNA: TGTGCCAGCAGCTTAGTTCGGGACACTGCGCAGTATTTT; CDR3: CASSLVRDTAQYF
J: TRBJ2-7; D: TRBD1; V: TRBV5-1; size: few; DNA: TGCGCCAGCAGCCAACAGGGGGCGCAGGGCTACGAGCAGTACTTC; CDR3: CASSQQGAQGYEQYF
J: TRBJ2-7; D: TRBD2; V: TRBV10-3; size: -; DNA: TGTGCCATCAGCCTACTAGCGGGGGGTCGCTACGAGCAGTACTTC; CDR3: CAISLLAGGRYEQYF
J: TRBJ2-5; D: TRBD2; V: TRBV27; size: -; DNA: TGTGCCAGCAAAAGACGGGAGGGTCTAGACGAGACCCAGTACTTC; CDR3: CASKRREGLDETQYF
J: TRBJ2-1; D: -; V: TRBV7-9; size: -; DNA: TGTGCCAGCAGCCCAGGCCGGGGACACCCTTACAATGAGCAGTTCTTC; CDR3: CASSPGRGHPYNEQFF
J: TRBJ2-7; D: -; V: TRBV29-1; size: -; DNA: TGCAGCGTTGTCCAGGACACCTCCTACGAGCAGTACTTC; CDR3: CSVVQDTSYEQYF
J: TRBJ2-5; D: TRBD2; V: TRBV4-2; size: -; DNA: TGTGCCAGCAGCCAAGATCCAGCGGGGGGAGGGGAGACCCAGTACTTC; CDR3: CASSQDPAGGGETQYF
J: TRBJ2-1; D: -; V: TRBV9; size: once; DNA: TGTGCCAGCAAGGGGGGGGGAGGCGATGAGCAGTTCTTC; CDR3: CASKGGGGDEQFF
J: TRBJ2-5; D: -; V: TRBV20-1; size: -; DNA: TGCAGTGCTAGGAGAGAGACCCAGTACTTC; CDR3: CSARRETQYF
J: TRBJ1-6; D: -; V: TRBV5-6; size: -; DNA: TGTGCCAGCAGCTCGGGGGGGGGCTCCCCTAATTCACCCCTCCACTTT; CDR3: CASSSGGGSPNSPLHF
J: TRBJ2-7; D: -; V: TRBV5-6; size: -; DNA: TGTGCCAGCAGCAACGGGCCGGAGGGGCCCTACGAGCAGTACTTC; CDR3: CASSNGPEGPYEQYF
J: TRBJ2-1; D: TRBD2; V: TRBV9; size: few; DNA: TGTGCCAGCAGCGCAAATATAGCGGGGCGGCATTACAATGAGCAGTTCTTC; CDR3: CASSANIAGRHYNEQFF
J: TRBJ1-2; D: TRBD1; V: TRBV2; size: -; DNA: TGTGCCAACACAGGGGGCCTTGGGGGGGACTATGGCTACACCTTC; CDR3: CANTGGLGGDYGYTF
J: TRBJ1-1; D: TRBD1; V: TRBV4-1; size: -; DNA: TGCGCCAGCAGCCATCAAGCAGGGGGCAGGGAAGCTTTCTTT; CDR3: CASSHQAGGREAFF
J: TRBJ1-6; D: TRBD1; V: TRBV5-1; size: few; DNA: TGCGCCAGCAGGCAATACTACAGGGGGCATAATTCACCCCTCCACTTT; CDR3: CASRQYYRGHNSPLHF
J: TRBJ1-4; D: TRBD1; V: TRBV6-5; size: once; DNA: TGTGCCAGCAGTTACGGGGGACAGGGGACTGAAAAACTGTTTTTT; CDR3: CASSYGGQGTEKLFF
J: TRBJ1-5; D: TRBD1; V: TRBV2; size: -; DNA: TGTGCCAGCTCCTCCGGGACAGGGGGCCAGCCCCAGCATTTT; CDR3: CASSSGTGGQPQHF
J: TRBJ2-7; D: -; V: TRBV2; size: -; DNA: TGTGCCAGCAGTGAAAGGCTGCAGGCGGGCGAGCAGTACTTC; CDR3: CASSERLQAGEQYF
J: TRBJ1-6; D: -; V: TRBV25-1; size: -; DNA: TGTGCCAGCAGTGAATCGCAGGGGCCCGGGTCACCCCTCCACTTT; CDR3: CASSESQGPGSPLHF
J: TRBJ1-4; D: -; V: TRBV4-1; size: -; DNA: TGCGCCAGCAGCCGCCTACAGCTAACTAATGAAAAACTGTTTTTT; CDR3: CASSRLQLTNEKLFF
J: TRBJ2-5; D: -; V: TRBV27; size: -; DNA: TGTGCCAGCAGTTTATGGTGGGGCTCAGAGACCCAGTACTTC; CDR3: CASSLWWGSETQYF
J: TRBJ1-4; D: -; V: TRBV19; size: -; DNA: TGTGCCAGTAGCGACCCGGACTTTAGAGAAAAACTGTTTTTT; CDR3: CASSDPDFREKLFF
J: TRBJ2-5; D: -; V: TRBV11-2; size: -; DNA: TGTGCCAGCAGCTTAAGTGGTGGAGTGGGAGAGACCCAGTACTTC; CDR3: CASSLSGGVGETQYF
J: TRBJ2-3; D: -; V: TRBV27; size: -; DNA: TGTGCCAGCAGTTCCCCAGGGAGGAGCACAGATACGCAGTATTTT; CDR3: CASSSPGRSTDTQYF
J: TRBJ2-5; D: -; V: TRBV5-1; size: -; DNA: TGCGCCAGCAGGATTCTAGGCATCCAAGAGACCCAGTACTTC; CDR3: CASRILGIQETQYF
J: TRBJ1-6; D: -; V: TRBV5-4; size: -; DNA: TGTGCCAGCAGCTTGGCCTCTCAGGGGAATTCACCCCTCCACTTT; CDR3: CASSLASQGNSPLHF
J: TRBJ1-5; D: -; V: TRBV6-6; size: -; DNA: TGTGCCAGCAGTTGGGCGGTAGGCGGGACCCATCAGCCCCAGCATTTT; CDR3: CASSWAVGGTHQPQHF
J: TRBJ2-2; D: -; V: TRBV28; size: -; DNA: TGTGCCAGCAGTTTATGGGGGTCATGGGGGCGCAGTACAACCGGGGAGCTGTTTTTT; CDR3: CASSLWGSWGRSTTGELFF
J: TRBJ2-7; D: -; V: TRBV6-1; size: -; DNA: TGTGCCAGCAGTATACGGGACAACTACGAGCAGTACTTC; CDR3: CASSIRDNYEQYF
J: TRBJ2-7; D: TRBD1; V: TRBV29-1; size: -; DNA: TGCAGCGTACCCGGACAGGGCGCCTACGAGCAGTACTTC; CDR3: CSVPGQGAYEQYF
J: TRBJ1-4; D: -; V: TRBV10-1; size: -; DNA: TGCGCCAGCAGCCAGACAGGCCGTGGAAAACTGTTTTTT; CDR3: CASSQTGRGKLFF
J: TRBJ1-2; D: -; V: TRBV5-4; size: once; DNA: TGTGCCAGCAGCTTGTTGGGGGCGAAAGGCTACACCTTC; CDR3: CASSLLGAKGYTF
J: TRBJ2-3; D: TRBD2; V: TRBV30; size: -; DNA: TGTGCCTGGAGTGTAGAAGTTTTCAGAGCGGGGAGGGTTCGGGATACGCAGTATTTT; CDR3: CAWSVEVFRAGRVRDTQYF
J: TRBJ2-6; D: TRBD2; V: TRBV5-4; size: -; DNA: TGTGCCAGCAGCCCGGGGGGAATGTTCTCTGGGGCCAACGTCCTGACTTTC; CDR3: CASSPGGMFSGANVLTF
J: TRBJ2-7; D: TRBD1; V: TRBV28; size: -; DNA: TGTGCCAGCAGTTTAGATAACCGGGACAGGGGTTTGCAGTACTTC; CDR3: CASSLDNRDRGLQYF
J: TRBJ1-5; D: TRBD1; V: TRBV6-5; size: -; DNA: TGTGCCAGCAGAACCCGTGGACAGGGCAATCAGCCCCAGCATTTT; CDR3: CASRTRGQGNQPQHF
J: TRBJ1-2; D: -; V: TRBV7-8; size: once; DNA: TGTGCCACGGGGGGAGGTCGGTATGGCTACACCTTC; CDR3: CATGGGRYGYTF
J: TRBJ1-6; D: TRBD1; V: TRBV28; size: -; DNA: TGTGCCAGCAGCTGGGGACAGGGGGCTAACTCACCCCTCCACTTT; CDR3: CASSWGQGANSPLHF
J: TRBJ2-2; D: -; V: TRBV2; size: few; DNA: TGTGCCAGCAGTGGGTCGGGCGGGGAGCTGTTTTTT; CDR3: CASSGSGGELFF
J: TRBJ1-6; D: TRBD1; V: TRBV2; size: -; DNA: TGTGCCAGCACCTATACAGGGGGCCGCCTCCACTTT; CDR3: CASTYTGGRLHF
J: TRBJ1-3; D: TRBD1; V: TRBV19; size: -; DNA: TGTGCCAGTAGGGACCGGACAGGGAGCCTCTCTGGAAACACCATATATTTT; CDR3: CASRDRTGSLSGNTIYF
J: TRBJ2-2; D: TRBD1; V: TRBV5-1; size: once; DNA: TGCGCCAGCAGCTGGACAGGGGACACCGGGGAGCTGTTTTTT; CDR3: CASSWTGDTGELFF
J: TRBJ1-2; D: -; V: TRBV28; size: -; DNA: TGTGCCAGCAGTTCCAACCCATGGAGGGGTAACTATGGCTACACCTTC; CDR3: CASSSNPWRGNYGYTF
J: TRBJ2-5; D: -; V: TRBV6-6; size: few; DNA: TGTGCCAGCAGTTCGACAGGAGAGCAGTACTTC; CDR3: CASSSTGEQYF